These 6 T cell receptor beta chains originate from one sample sequenced in a study of cytomegalovirus exposure and HLA in healthy donors. Assay: immunoSEQ multiplex PCR; the TCRdb copy retains only in-frame clones and omits some. The sample includes 180,000 or so clones, approximately 80% of them seen just once. Sequencing was carried out using PBMCs. The receptors here all came from a woman in her thirties in good health and CMV-seropositive.

This clone was recorded once. This chain joins TRBV19 and TRBJ1-5, with 7 nucleotides matching TRBD1. Germline assignment: CDR1 LNHDA and CDR2 SQIVND (reference sequence). The CDR3 totals 15 residues. The trim removed 7 bases at V and 4 bases at J, leaving 10 bases unmatched. CDR3 residues: CASTISSTGNQPQHF. DNA of the CDR3: TGTGCCAGTACCATATCGTCGACAGGGAATCAGCCCCAGCATTTT.

This clone occurred a few times. The genes are TRBV30 and TRBJ2-7, with a weak D call TRBD2 (6 bases). V lost 2 bases to trimming and J lost 0 bases, with 17 bases between them. The CDR3 runs 16 residues. CDR1 is GTSNPN and CDR2 is SVGIG in the germline V gene (reference sequence). The CDR3 reads CAWSRPWAGSSYEQYF. The CDR3 DNA follows: TGTGCCTGGAGTCGACCCTGGGCGGGGTCCTCCTACGAGCAGTACTTC.

The rearrangement joins TRBV5-1 to TRBJ2-7; TRBD1 aligns across 8 bases. The junction had 14 bases not matched to a gene; V was cut back by 4 bases and J by 5 bases. This CDR3 spans 16 amino acids. Germline V gene data show CDR1 as SGHRS and CDR2 as YFSETQ. DNA for the CDR3: TGCGCCAGCAGCGAGCGGTCGGGACAGGCCTCGGACGAGCAGTACTTC. Its protein is CASSERSGQASDEQYF.

This clone was observed a single time. At the DNA level, this CDR3 is encoded by other sequences in the same sample as well. V gene TRBV27 combines with J gene TRBJ1-5; TRBD1 matches at 10 bases. Trimming took 3 bases from V and 6 from J; bases not matched to a gene: 2. The germline gives CDR1 MNHEY, CDR2 SMNVEV (reference sequence). The length of the CDR3 is 14 residues. In DNA form, the CDR3 reads TGTGCCAGCAGTTTGACAGGGGGCCGTCAGCCCCAGCATTTT. Translation gives CASSLTGGRQPQHF.

The table lists this clone with a few counts. The chain joins TRBV2 to TRBJ2-2; D gene ambiguous. V lost 8 bases and J lost 7, with 14 bases in between. CDR3 length: 13 residues. The germline gives CDR1 SNHLY, CDR2 FYNNEI. CDR3 DNA: TGTGCCAGCGGCACTAATGGTGGCGGGGAGCTGTTTTTT. It codes for CASGTNGGGELFF.

This chain uses TRBV11-2 with TRBJ2-3; TRBD1 is a possible D gene (6 bases). With 0 bases removed from V and 10 bases from J, the gap between germline ends came to 14 bases. The CDR3 length is 14 residues. From germline, CDR1 is SGHAT and CDR2 FQNNGV. This CDR3 is CASSLDSGVISQYF. The CDR3 DNA sequence: TGTGCCAGCAGCTTAGATTCAGGGGTCATATCGCAGTATTTT.